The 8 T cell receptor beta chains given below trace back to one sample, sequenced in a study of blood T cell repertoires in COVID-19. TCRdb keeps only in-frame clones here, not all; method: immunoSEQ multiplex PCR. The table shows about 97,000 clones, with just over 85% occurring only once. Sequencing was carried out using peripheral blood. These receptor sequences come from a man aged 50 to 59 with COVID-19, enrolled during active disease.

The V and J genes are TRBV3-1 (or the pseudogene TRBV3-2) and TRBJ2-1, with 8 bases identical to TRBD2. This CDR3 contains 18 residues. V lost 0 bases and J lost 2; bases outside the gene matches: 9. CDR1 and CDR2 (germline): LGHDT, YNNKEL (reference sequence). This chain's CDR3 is CASSQDRSGGATYNEQFF. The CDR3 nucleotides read TGTGCCAGCAGCCAAGATAGGTCGGGAGGGGCCACCTACAATGAGCAGTTCTTC.

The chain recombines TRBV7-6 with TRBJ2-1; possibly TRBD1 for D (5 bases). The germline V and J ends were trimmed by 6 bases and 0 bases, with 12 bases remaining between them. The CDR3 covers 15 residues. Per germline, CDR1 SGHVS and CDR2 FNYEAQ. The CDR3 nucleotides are TGTGCCAGCAGATCGTCAGACAGCTCCTACAATGAGCAGTTCTTC. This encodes CASRSSDSSYNEQFF. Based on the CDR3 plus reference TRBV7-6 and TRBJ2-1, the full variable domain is GAGVSQSPRYKVTKRGQDVALRCDPISGHVSLYWYRQALGQGPEFLTYFNYEAQQDKSGLPNDRFSAERPEGSISTLTIQRTEQRDSAMYRCASRSSDSSYNEQFFGPGTRLTVL.

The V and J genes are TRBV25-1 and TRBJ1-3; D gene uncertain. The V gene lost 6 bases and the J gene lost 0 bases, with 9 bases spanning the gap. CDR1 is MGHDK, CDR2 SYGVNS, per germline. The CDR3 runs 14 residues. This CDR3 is CASRDTFSGNTIYF. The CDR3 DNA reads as TGTGCCAGCAGAGACACCTTCTCTGGAAACACCATATATTTT.

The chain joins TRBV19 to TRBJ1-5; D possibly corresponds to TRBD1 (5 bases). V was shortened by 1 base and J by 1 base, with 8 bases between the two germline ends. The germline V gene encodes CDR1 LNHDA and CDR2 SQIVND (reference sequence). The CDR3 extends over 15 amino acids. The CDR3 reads CASSIGPGSNQPQHF. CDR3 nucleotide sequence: TGTGCCAGTAGTATAGGGCCAGGGAGCAATCAGCCCCAGCATTTT.

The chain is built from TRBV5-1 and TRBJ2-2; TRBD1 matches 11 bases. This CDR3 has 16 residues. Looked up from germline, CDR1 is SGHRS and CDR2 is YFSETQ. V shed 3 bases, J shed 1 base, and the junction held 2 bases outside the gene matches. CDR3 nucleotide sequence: TGCGCCAGCAGCTCGGGGACAGGGGGGAACACCGGGGAGCTGTTTTTT. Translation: CASSSGTGGNTGELFF.

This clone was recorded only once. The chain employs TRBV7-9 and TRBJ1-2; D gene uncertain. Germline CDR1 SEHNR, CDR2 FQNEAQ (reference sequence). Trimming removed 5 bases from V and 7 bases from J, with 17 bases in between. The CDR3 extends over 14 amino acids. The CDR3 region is CASSPWASGSGYTF. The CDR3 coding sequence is TGTGCCAGCAGCCCCTGGGCGTCAGGCTCTGGCTACACCTTC.

The DNA of the CDR3 is TGTGCCAGCAGTGCAGCGGGGAGGATGGGTGGCTACACCTTC. It is translated as CASSAAGRMGGYTF. V gene TRBV28 combines with J gene TRBJ1-2; unclear D gene. CDR1 and CDR2 (germline): MDHEN, SYDVKM. There are 14 residues in the CDR3. V was shortened by 5 bases and J by 7 bases, with 17 bases between the two germline ends.

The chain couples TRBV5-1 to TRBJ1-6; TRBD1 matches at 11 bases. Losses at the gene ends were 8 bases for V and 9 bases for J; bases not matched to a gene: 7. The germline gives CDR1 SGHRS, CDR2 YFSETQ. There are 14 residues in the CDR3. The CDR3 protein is CASTPGTGGSPLHF. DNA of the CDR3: TGCGCCAGTACGCCCGGGACAGGGGGTTCACCCCTCCACTTT.